These T cell receptor beta chains were read from a single sample in a study of T cell responses to AZD1222 COVID-19 vaccine. TCRdb's copy holds only in-frame clones and misses some; the assay was immunoSEQ multiplex PCR. The sample consists of 110,000 or so clones, approximately 85% of them appearing once. Sequenced here: peripheral blood, sampled on day 0 of AZD1222 vaccination. The receptors come from an adult in good health. The CDR3 runs from the conserved cysteine through the conserved F or W. Each record gives: clone size, J gene, D gene, V gene, CDR3 protein, CDR3 DNA. D genes are given only for firm matches. Clone sizes are given selectively: once, few, many, or a class where the clone is expanded.

. TRBJ2-7 TRBD1 TRBV28 CASSQRGTGGYEQYF TGTGCCAGCAGTCAGCGAGGGACAGGGGGTTACGAGCAGTACTTC
. TRBJ1-1 . TRBV30 CAWPPLLFRAEAFF TGTGCCTGGCCCCCGCTTCTCTTTCGCGCTGAAGCTTTCTTT
. TRBJ2-7 TRBD2 TRBV3-1/TRBV3-2 CASSQDKTSGMAYEQYF TGTGCCAGCAGCCAAGATAAGACTAGCGGGATGGCCTACGAGCAGTACTTC
. TRBJ2-5 . TRBV2 CASSGDSGSGETQYF TGTGCCAGCAGTGGCGATAGCGGCTCCGGGGAGACCCAGTACTTC
few TRBJ2-6 TRBD1 TRBV7-2 CASSLGQGLSSGANVLTF TGTGCCAGCAGCCTGGGACAGGGCCTCAGCTCTGGGGCCAACGTCCTGACTTTC
. TRBJ2-7 TRBD2 TRBV4-2 CASSHLGTSGSSYEQYF TGTGCCAGCAGCCACTTAGGGACTAGCGGGAGCTCCTACGAGCAGTACTTC
. TRBJ2-5 . TRBV18 CASSPDSLGTQYF TGTGCCAGCTCCCCCGACAGCCTAGGGACCCAGTACTTC
. TRBJ2-5 TRBD2 TRBV28 CASSLSGILQETQYF TGTGCCAGCAGTTTAAGCGGGATCCTCCAAGAGACCCAGTACTTC
. TRBJ2-7 TRBD1 TRBV2 CASSSTQGLYYEQYF TGTGCCAGCAGTTCAACACAGGGGTTATACTACGAGCAGTACTTC
few TRBJ2-7 TRBD2 TRBV9 CASSVGLAGSYEQYF TGTGCCAGCAGCGTTGGGCTAGCGGGTTCCTACGAGCAGTACTTC
. TRBJ2-1 TRBD2 TRBV9 CASSVASGGAGFNEQFF TGTGCCAGCAGCGTAGCTAGCGGGGGGGCCGGATTTAATGAGCAGTTCTTC
. TRBJ2-2 . TRBV7-6 CASSLGRGELFF TGTGCCAGCAGCTTAGGACGGGGTGAGCTGTTTTTT
. TRBJ2-3 TRBD2 TRBV6-2/TRBV6-3 CASSGTSGIDTQYF TGTGCCAGCAGCGGGACTAGCGGGATTGATACGCAGTATTTT
. TRBJ2-7 . TRBV5-1 CASNPPGGRNEQYF TGCGCCAGCAACCCCCCGGGGGGCAGGAACGAGCAGTACTTC
. TRBJ1-1 TRBD1 TRBV11-2 CASSPQGAYTEAFF TGTGCCAGCAGCCCCCAGGGGGCCTACACTGAAGCTTTCTTT
. TRBJ2-1 . TRBV7-9 CASSLGEWYSRTYNEQFF TGTGCCAGCAGCTTAGGAGAGTGGTACAGCAGAACCTACAATGAGCAGTTCTTC
few TRBJ1-1 . TRBV18 CASSPSGANGYTEAFF TGTGCCAGCTCACCCTCGGGGGCCAACGGGTACACTGAAGCTTTCTTT
. TRBJ2-7 . TRBV9 CAISGGRRSYEQYF TGTGCCATCTCTGGTGGCAGGCGCTCCTACGAGCAGTACTTC
. TRBJ1-2 TRBD1 TRBV11-3 CASSLDPGQGGYGYTF TGTGCCAGCAGCTTAGATCCCGGACAGGGTGGCTATGGCTACACCTTC
. TRBJ2-2 TRBD2 TRBV5-4 CASRLAGVNTGELFF TGTGCCAGCAGGTTAGCGGGAGTGAACACCGGGGAGCTGTTTTTT
. TRBJ2-7 . TRBV6-5 CASARTVSYEQYF TGTGCCAGCGCCCGGACGGTTTCCTACGAGCAGTACTTC
. TRBJ1-1 . TRBV5-1 CASSLLLQENTEAFF TGCGCCAGCAGCTTGCTCTTACAGGAGAACACTGAAGCTTTCTTT
once TRBJ1-4 TRBD1 TRBV4-3 CASSQAAGTANEKLFF TGCGCCAGCAGCCAGGCCGCCGGGACAGCTAATGAAAAACTGTTTTTT
. TRBJ1-2 . TRBV18 CASSPPGPAAYGYTF TGTGCCAGCTCACCTCCTGGCCCGGCCGCGTATGGCTACACCTTC
. TRBJ1-4 TRBD1 TRBV7-6 CASSSSGGYEKLFF TGTGCCAGCAGCTCGTCAGGGGGATACGAAAAACTGTTTTTT
. TRBJ2-2 TRBD2 TRBV28 CASRTSGGADTGELFF TGTGCCAGTCGGACTAGCGGGGGGGCGGACACCGGGGAGCTGTTTTTT
. TRBJ1-6 . TRBV19 CASSIDSWGPDSPLHF TGTGCCAGTAGTATAGATTCGTGGGGGCCGGATTCACCCCTCCACTTT
. TRBJ2-7 . TRBV7-2 CASSFKGEREQYF TGTGCCAGCAGCTTCAAAGGGGAGAGAGAGCAGTACTTC
once TRBJ1-5 . TRBV18 CASSPTGDPYQPQHF TGTGCCAGCTCACCTACAGGCGATCCTTATCAGCCCCAGCATTTT
. TRBJ1-4 . TRBV19 CASRSGGLNEKLFF TGTGCCAGCCGCAGTGGGGGGCTCAATGAAAAACTGTTTTTT
few TRBJ1-5 . TRBV7-2 CASTLGGPGLGQPQHF TGTGCCAGCACTCTAGGGGGGCCAGGGTTGGGTCAGCCCCAGCATTTT
. TRBJ1-3 . TRBV7-2 CASSLQSSGNTIYF TGTGCCAGCAGCTTACAGAGCTCTGGAAACACCATATATTTT
. TRBJ2-7 . TRBV9 CASSVGDGGTEQYF TGTGCCAGCAGCGTAGGAGACGGGGGTACGGAGCAGTACTTC
. TRBJ2-3 . TRBV29-1 CSLMPGTYSTDTQYF TGCAGCCTCATGCCCGGGACGTATAGCACAGATACGCAGTATTTT
. TRBJ1-2 . TRBV28 CASSTTGWYGYTF TGTGCCAGCAGTACCACAGGGTGGTATGGCTACACCTTC
. TRBJ1-5 . TRBV6-5 CASSYSGRLGAQHF TGTGCCAGCAGTTACTCTGGCAGGCTTGGAGCCCAGCATTTT
. TRBJ1-1 . TRBV5-1 CASRRQMNTEAFF TGCGCCAGCAGACGGCAGATGAACACTGAAGCTTTCTTT
. TRBJ2-7 TRBD1 TRBV15 CATSRDHRRTGTDEQYF TGTGCCACCAGCAGAGATCATCGCCGGACAGGGACCGACGAGCAGTACTTC
. TRBJ1-3 TRBD1 TRBV3-1/TRBV3-2 CASSLGTASGNTIYF TGTGCCAGCAGTTTAGGGACAGCCTCTGGAAACACCATATATTTT
. TRBJ1-2 . TRBV19 CASSLGQLSYTF TGTGCCAGTAGCCTCGGACAGTTAAGCTACACCTTC
. TRBJ1-3 . TRBV15 CATSRDVLRGFSGNTIYF TGTGCCACCAGCAGAGATGTTCTAAGGGGTTTCTCTGGAAACACCATATATTTT
. TRBJ1-2 TRBD1 TRBV20-1 CSASLPGQGNYGYTF TGCAGTGCTAGTCTTCCGGGACAGGGGAACTATGGCTACACCTTC
. TRBJ2-6 TRBD1 TRBV5-1 CASSFSPGQGTRGANVLTF TGCGCCAGCAGCTTTTCCCCGGGACAGGGGACGCGGGGGGCCAACGTCCTGACTTTC
once TRBJ2-1 . TRBV7-3 CASSLNQGNEQFF TGTGCCAGCAGCTTAAATCAGGGCAATGAGCAGTTCTTC
. TRBJ1-5 TRBD1 TRBV5-6 CASSLDRGSSDQPQHF TGTGCCAGCAGCTTGGACAGGGGTTCGTCGGATCAGCCCCAGCATTTT
. TRBJ1-5 TRBD1 TRBV7-2 CASSPYSTGNFKPQHF TGTGCCAGCAGCCCTTATTCGACAGGGAACTTTAAGCCCCAGCATTTT
. TRBJ1-2 . TRBV6-5 CASSYSMGGYGYTF TGTGCCAGCAGTTACTCAATGGGCGGCTATGGCTACACCTTC
. TRBJ1-2 . TRBV7-9 CASSLGPIYGYTF TGTGCCAGCAGCTTAGGCCCGATCTATGGCTACACCTTC
. TRBJ1-2 TRBD1 TRBV14 CASSPRQGFDYGYTF TGTGCCAGCAGCCCACGACAGGGTTTTGACTATGGCTACACCTTC
. TRBJ2-5 . TRBV30 CAWGLGGETQYF TGTGCCTGGGGACTTGGGGGCGAGACCCAGTACTTC
. TRBJ1-5 TRBD1 TRBV30 CAWSRQGGNQPQHF TGTGCCTGGAGTCGACAGGGAGGCAATCAGCCCCAGCATTTT
. TRBJ2-2 . TRBV7-3 CASSLEGRNTGELFF TGTGCCAGCAGCTTAGAAGGGAGGAACACCGGGGAGCTGTTTTTT
. TRBJ1-1 . TRBV5-1 CASHTTGPVGTEAFF TGCGCCAGCCATACTACCGGGCCGGTGGGCACTGAAGCTTTCTTT
. TRBJ1-6 . TRBV7-2 CASSLQGMDSPLHF TGTGCCAGCAGCTTACAGGGTATGGATTCACCCCTCCACTTT
once TRBJ2-3 . TRBV18 CASSPPGALDTQYF TGTGCCAGCTCACCCCCAGGGGCTTTAGATACGCAGTATTTT